This T cell receptor beta chain was captured by sequencing in a study of control samples from healthy donors and cancer patients. V was pared by 3 bases and J by 6 bases, with 18 bases between. The CDR3 totals 16 residues. Germline loops: CDR1 LGHDT, CDR2 YNNKEL (reference sequence). TCRdb's table, derived via immunoSEQ multiplex PCR, lists solely in-frame clones and lacks some. The repertoire holds tens of thousands of clones, with approximately 90% as singletons. The sequence was collected from a man aged 55-75 years with colorectal cancer. Sequencing was done on a sample of PBMCs. V gene TRBV3-1 (or the pseudogene TRBV3-2) combines with J gene TRBJ2-4, with D possibly TRBD2 on 6 matching bases. CDR3 sequence (DNA): TGTGCCAGCAGCCAGAGGGGACGCGGGACGGCAAACATTCAGTACTTC. This translates into CASSQRGRGTANIQYF.